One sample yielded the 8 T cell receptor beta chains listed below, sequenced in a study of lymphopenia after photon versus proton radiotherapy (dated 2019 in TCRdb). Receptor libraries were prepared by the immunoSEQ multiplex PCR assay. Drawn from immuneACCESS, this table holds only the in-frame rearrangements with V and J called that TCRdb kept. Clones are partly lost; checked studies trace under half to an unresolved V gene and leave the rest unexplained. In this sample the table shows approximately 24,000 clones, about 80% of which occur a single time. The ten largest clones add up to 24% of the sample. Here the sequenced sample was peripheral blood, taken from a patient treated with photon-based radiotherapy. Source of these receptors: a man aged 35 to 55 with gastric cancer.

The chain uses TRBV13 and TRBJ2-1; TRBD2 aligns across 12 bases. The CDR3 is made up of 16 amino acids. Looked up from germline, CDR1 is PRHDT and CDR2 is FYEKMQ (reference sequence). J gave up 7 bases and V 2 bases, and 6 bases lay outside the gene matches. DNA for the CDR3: TGTGCCAGCAGCTTATCTACTAGCGGGGGGAAAAATGAGCAGTTCTTC. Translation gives CASSLSTSGGKNEQFF. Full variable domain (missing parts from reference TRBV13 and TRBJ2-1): AAGVIQSPRHLIKEKRETATLKCYPIPRHDTVYWYQQGPGQDPQFLISFYEKMQSDKGSIPDRFSAQQFSDYHSELNMSSLELGDSALYFCASSLSTSGGKNEQFFGPGTRLTVL.

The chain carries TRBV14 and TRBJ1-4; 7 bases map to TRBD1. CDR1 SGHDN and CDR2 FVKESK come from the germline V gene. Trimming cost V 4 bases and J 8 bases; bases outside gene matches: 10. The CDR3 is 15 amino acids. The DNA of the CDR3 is TGTGCCAGCAGCCGTAAAACAGGGGCTGGGGAAAAACTGTTTTTT. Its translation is CASSRKTGAGEKLFF.

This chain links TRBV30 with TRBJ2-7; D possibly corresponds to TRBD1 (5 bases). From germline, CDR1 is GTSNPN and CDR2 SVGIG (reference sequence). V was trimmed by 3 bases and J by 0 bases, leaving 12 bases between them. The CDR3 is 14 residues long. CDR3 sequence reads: CAWRRQPSSYEQYF. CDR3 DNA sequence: TGTGCCTGGAGAAGACAGCCGAGCTCCTACGAGCAGTACTTC. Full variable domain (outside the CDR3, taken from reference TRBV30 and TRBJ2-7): SQTIHQWPATLVQPVGSPLSLECTVEGTSNPNLYWYRQAAGRGLQLLFYSVGIGQISSEVPQNLSASRPQDRQFILSSKKLLLSDSGFYLCAWRRQPSSYEQYFGPGTRLTVT.

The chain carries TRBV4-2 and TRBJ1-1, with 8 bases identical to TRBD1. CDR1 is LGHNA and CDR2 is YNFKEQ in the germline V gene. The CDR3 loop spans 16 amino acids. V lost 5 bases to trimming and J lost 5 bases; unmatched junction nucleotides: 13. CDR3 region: CASSRTGSGMGTEAFF. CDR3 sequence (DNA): TGTGCCAGCAGCAGGACAGGGTCCGGCATGGGGACTGAAGCTTTCTTT.

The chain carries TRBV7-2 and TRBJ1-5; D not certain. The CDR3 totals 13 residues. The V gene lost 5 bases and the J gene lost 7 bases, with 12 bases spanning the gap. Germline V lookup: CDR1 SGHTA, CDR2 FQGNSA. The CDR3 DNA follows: TGTGCCAGCAGCCCTGGCGGTAAACAGCCCCAGCATTTT. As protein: CASSPGGKQPQHF.

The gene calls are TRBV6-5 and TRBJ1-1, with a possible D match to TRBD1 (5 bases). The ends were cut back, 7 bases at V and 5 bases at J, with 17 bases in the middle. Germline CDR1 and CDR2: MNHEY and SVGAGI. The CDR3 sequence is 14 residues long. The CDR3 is CASKPSGRGTEAFF. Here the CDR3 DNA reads TGTGCCAGCAAACCCTCCGGGCGGGGGACTGAAGCTTTCTTT.

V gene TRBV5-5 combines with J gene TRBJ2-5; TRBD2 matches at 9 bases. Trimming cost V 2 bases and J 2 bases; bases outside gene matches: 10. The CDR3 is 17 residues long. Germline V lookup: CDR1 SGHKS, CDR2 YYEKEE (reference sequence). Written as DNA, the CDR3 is TGTGCCAGCAGCTTTGCCCCTGGGCGGGGGGGACAAGAGACCCAGTACTTC. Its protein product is CASSFAPGRGGQETQYF.

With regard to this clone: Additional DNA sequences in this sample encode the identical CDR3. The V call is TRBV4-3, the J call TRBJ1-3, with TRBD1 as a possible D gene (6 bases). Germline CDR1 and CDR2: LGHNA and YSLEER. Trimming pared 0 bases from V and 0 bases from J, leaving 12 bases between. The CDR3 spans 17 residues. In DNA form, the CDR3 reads TGCGCCAGCAGCCAAGATTTTACAGGGCTCTCTGGAAACACCATATATTTT. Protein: CASSQDFTGLSGNTIYF.